The sequence of this TCR beta chain was determined in a study of vaccination and CD4 T cells after COVID-19. The wider study: A median of 101 days (range 35 to 161) separated diagnosis from post-COVID sampling.

This clonotype has a handful of counts. Its target is unknown. Sequence at one end of the junction differs from germline and may be a read error. Germline CDR1 is SGHTA and CDR2 is FQGTGA. The CDR3 length is 17 residues. Documented treatment: roughly ten-day PBMC culture with coronavirus spike peptide pools or control peptides (ViraFEST assay). Antigen-specific T cells were expanded with peptide pools by ViraFEST, and TCRs were then sequenced. Per-well cultures of millions of PBMCs received about 10 IU/ml IL-2 and 10 ug/ml peptide pools. The Oncomine TCR Beta short-read assay sequenced DNA from cultured CD4+ T cells. TCRdb reanalysed the PCR reads using MiXCR and keeps one entry per CDR3 protein. In the table there are fewer than 10,000 distinct CDR3 sequences, about 52% of which are singletons.

This chain uses TRBV7-3 with TRBJ2-5, with D maybe TRBD1 (6 bases). The sequence derives from a human donor who had recovered from COVID-19. The sequencing input was CD4+ T cells from blood, cultured in vitro. The CDR3 nucleotides are TGTGCCAACAGCTTGGCAGGTCACAGGGCGACCCAAGAGACCCAGTACTTC. Protein sequence: CANSLAGHRATQETQYF.